Here is one T cell receptor (beta chain) with its context. As it was prepared, the TCRbeta library received unique molecular identifiers. Each CDR3 protein is one row after TCRdb ran MiXCR on the PCR reads. This sample has over 200,000 distinct CDR3 sequences, with around 10% found just once. The sample comes from a study of T-cell reconstitution after alpha-beta-depleted transplantation in children. V lost 1 base to trimming and J lost 3 bases, with 6 bases between them. This CDR3 comprises 14 residues. Germline assignment: CDR1 KGHSH and CDR2 LQKENI. This receptor was taken from a human donor who donated a stem cell graft to a child with acute lymphoblastic leukemia. This chain links TRBV18 with TRBJ1-4, with D tentatively TRBD1 (5 bases). The material sequenced was PBMCs from the stem cell graft donor, taken from the stem cell graft. For the CDR3, the DNA is TGTGCCAGCTCACCACTGGGGGCTAATGAAAAACTGTTTTTT. Its translation: CASSPLGANEKLFF.